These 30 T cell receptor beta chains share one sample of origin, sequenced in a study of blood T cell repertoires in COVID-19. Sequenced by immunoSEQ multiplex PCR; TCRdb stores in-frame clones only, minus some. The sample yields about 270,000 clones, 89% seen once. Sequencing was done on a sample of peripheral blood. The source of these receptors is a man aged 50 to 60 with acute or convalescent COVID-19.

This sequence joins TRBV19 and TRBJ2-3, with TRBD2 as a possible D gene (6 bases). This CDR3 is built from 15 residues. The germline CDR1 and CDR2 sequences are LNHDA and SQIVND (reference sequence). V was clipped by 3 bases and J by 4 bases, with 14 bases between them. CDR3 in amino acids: CASSIPGGAPDTQYF. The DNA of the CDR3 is TGTGCCAGTAGTATTCCCGGCGGGGCGCCAGATACGCAGTATTTT.

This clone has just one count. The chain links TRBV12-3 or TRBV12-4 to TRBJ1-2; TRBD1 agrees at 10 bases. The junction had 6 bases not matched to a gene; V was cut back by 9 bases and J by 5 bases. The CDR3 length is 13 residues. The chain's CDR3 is CASGTGVSYGYTF. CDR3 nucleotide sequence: TGTGCCAGTGGGACAGGGGTTAGTTATGGCTACACCTTC.

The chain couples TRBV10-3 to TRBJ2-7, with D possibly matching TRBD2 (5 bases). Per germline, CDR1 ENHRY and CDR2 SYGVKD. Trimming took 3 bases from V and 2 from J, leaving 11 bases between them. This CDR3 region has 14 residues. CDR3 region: CAISERSGTYEQYF. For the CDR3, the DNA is TGTGCCATCAGTGAAAGGTCGGGAACCTACGAGCAGTACTTC.

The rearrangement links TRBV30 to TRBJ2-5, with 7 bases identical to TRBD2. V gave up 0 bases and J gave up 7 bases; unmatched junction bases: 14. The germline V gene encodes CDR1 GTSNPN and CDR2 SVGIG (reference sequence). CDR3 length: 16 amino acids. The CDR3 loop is CAWSVPSRATGGTQYF. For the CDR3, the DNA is TGTGCCTGGAGTGTACCTTCCCGGGCTACGGGAGGGACCCAGTACTTC.

The CDR3, as DNA: TGTGCCAGCAGTGAAAATCGCGAGCAGTACTTC. This translates into CASSENREQYF. The V and J genes are TRBV25-1 and TRBJ2-7; D gene unclear. The CDR3 is made up of 11 amino acids. Germline CDR1 reads MGHDK; CDR2 reads SYGVNS. V was trimmed by 2 bases and J by 6 bases, leaving 5 bases between them.

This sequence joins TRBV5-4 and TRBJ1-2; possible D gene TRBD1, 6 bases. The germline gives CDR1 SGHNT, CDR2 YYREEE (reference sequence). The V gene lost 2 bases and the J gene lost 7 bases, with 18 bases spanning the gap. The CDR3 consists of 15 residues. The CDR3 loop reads CASSFGGQGRLGYTF. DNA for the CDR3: TGTGCCAGCAGCTTCGGGGGGCAGGGAAGGCTTGGCTACACCTTC.

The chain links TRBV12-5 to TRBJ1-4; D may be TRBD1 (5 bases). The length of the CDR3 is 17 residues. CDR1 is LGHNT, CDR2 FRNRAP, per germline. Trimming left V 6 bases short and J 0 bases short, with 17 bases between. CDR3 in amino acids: CASGPPDRSATNEKLFF. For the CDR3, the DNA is TGTGCTAGTGGCCCCCCCGACAGATCAGCAACTAATGAAAAACTGTTTTTT.

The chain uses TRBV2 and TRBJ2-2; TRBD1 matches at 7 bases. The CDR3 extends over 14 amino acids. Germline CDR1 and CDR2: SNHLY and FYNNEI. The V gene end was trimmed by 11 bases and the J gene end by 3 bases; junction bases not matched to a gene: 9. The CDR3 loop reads CAGRQGLYTGELFF. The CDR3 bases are TGTGCCGGTCGACAGGGATTGTACACCGGGGAGCTGTTTTTT.

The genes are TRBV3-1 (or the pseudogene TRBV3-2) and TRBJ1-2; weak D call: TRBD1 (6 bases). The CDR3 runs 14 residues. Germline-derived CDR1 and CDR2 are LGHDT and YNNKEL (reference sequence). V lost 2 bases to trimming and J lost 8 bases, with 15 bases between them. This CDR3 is CASSQIGQTSGYTF. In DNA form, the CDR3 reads TGTGCCAGCAGCCAAATTGGACAGACGAGCGGCTACACCTTC.

The CDR3 spells CASSLYGSYEQYF. In DNA form, the CDR3 reads TGTGCCAGCAGCTTGTACGGCTCCTACGAGCAGTACTTC. The gene calls are TRBV7-9 and TRBJ2-7; D uncertain. Trimming removed 3 bases at V and 0 bases at J, with 6 bases between. CDR3 length: 13 amino acids. The germline gives CDR1 SEHNR, CDR2 FQNEAQ (reference sequence).

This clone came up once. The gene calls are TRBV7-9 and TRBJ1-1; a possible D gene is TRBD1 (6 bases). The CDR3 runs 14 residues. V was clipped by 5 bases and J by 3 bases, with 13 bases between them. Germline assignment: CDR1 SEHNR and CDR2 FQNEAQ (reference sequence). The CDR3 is CASSPTGFDTEAFF. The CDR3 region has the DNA TGTGCCAGCAGCCCCACAGGGTTCGACACTGAAGCTTTCTTT.

The CDR3 coding sequence is TGTGCCAGTAGGGTACAGGGCACTAACAATGAGCAGTTCTTC. Translated: CASRVQGTNNEQFF. The gene calls are TRBV19 and TRBJ2-1; D perhaps matches TRBD1 (6 bases). V lost 6 bases, J lost 5 bases, and 14 bases lay in between. The CDR3 has 14 residues. Per germline, CDR1 LNHDA and CDR2 SQIVND (reference sequence). Variable domain in full (rest from reference TRBV19 and TRBJ2-1): DGGITQSPKYLFRKEGQNVTLSCEQNLNHDAMYWYRQDPGQGLRLIYYSQIVNDFQKGDIAEGYSVSREKKESFPLTVTSAQKNPTAFYLCASRVQGTNNEQFFGPGTRLTVL.

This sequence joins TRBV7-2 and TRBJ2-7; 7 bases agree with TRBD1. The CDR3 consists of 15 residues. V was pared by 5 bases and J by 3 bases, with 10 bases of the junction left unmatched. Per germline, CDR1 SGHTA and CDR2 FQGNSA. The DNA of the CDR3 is TGTGCCAGCAGCCCACAGGGGCTAGGTCTCTACGAGCAGTACTTC. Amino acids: CASSPQGLGLYEQYF.

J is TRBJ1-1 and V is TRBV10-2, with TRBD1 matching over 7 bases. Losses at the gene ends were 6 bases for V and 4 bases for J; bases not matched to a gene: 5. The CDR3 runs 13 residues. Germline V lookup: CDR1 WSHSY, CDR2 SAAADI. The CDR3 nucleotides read TGCGCCAGCAGCGACAGGGACCTCACTGAAGCTTTCTTT. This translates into CASSDRDLTEAFF.

This chain's CDR3 is CASSTGGASYNEQFF. The CDR3 nucleotides are TGTGCCAGCAGTACCGGGGGGGCCTCCTACAATGAGCAGTTCTTC. This chain connects TRBV6-5 to TRBJ2-1; 8 bases map to TRBD2. The junction had 3 bases not matched to a gene; V was cut back by 5 bases and J by 0 bases. Germline assignment: CDR1 MNHEY and CDR2 SVGAGI. The CDR3 spans 15 residues.

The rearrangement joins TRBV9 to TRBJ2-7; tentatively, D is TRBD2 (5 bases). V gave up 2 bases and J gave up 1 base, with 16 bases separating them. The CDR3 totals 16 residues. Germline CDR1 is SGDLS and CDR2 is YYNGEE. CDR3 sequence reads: CASSVDPGRGSYEQYF. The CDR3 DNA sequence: TGTGCCAGCAGCGTCGATCCAGGACGGGGTTCCTACGAGCAGTACTTC.

The DNA of the CDR3 is TGCGCCAGCAGCAATCGAACAGGCGCCTACGAGCAGTACTTC. It codes for CASSNRTGAYEQYF. This rearrangement joins TRBV5-1 to TRBJ2-7, with D perhaps matching TRBD1 (5 bases). This CDR3 contains 14 residues. Germline CDR1 is SGHRS and CDR2 is YFSETQ. V dropped 4 bases and J dropped 2 bases, with 13 bases sitting between them.

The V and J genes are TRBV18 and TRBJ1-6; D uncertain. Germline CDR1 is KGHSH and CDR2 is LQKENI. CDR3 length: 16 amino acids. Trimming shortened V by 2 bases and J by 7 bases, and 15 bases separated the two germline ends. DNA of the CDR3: TGTGCCAGCTCACCAAGAACGGAACTCAGGAATTCACCCCTCCACTTT. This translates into CASSPRTELRNSPLHF.

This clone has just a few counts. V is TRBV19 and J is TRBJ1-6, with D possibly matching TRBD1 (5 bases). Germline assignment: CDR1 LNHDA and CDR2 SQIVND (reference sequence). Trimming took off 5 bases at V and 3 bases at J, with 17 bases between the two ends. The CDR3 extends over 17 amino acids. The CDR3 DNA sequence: TGTGCCAGTAGTCAAGCCCGGGGGGAGTTCTATAATTCACCCCTCCACTTT. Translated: CASSQARGEFYNSPLHF. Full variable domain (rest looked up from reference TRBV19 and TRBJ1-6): DGGITQSPKYLFRKEGQNVTLSCEQNLNHDAMYWYRQDPGQGLRLIYYSQIVNDFQKGDIAEGYSVSREKKESFPLTVTSAQKNPTAFYLCASSQARGEFYNSPLHFGNGTRLTVT.

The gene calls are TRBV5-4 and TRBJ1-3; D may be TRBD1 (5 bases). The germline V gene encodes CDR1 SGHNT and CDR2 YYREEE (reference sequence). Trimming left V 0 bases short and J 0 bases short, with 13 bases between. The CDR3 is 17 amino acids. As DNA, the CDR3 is TGTGCCAGCAGCTTGGAGGGACTCCGCAGCTCTGGAAACACCATATATTTT. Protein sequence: CASSLEGLRSSGNTIYF.

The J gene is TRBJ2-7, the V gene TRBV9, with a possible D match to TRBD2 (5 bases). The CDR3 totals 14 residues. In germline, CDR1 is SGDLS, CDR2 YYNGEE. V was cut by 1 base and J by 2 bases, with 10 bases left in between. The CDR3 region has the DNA TGTGCCAGCAGCGTAATCGGGAAACCCTACGAGCAGTACTTC. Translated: CASSVIGKPYEQYF. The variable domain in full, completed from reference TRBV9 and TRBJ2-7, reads DSGVTQTPKHLITATGQRVTLRCSPRSGDLSVYWYQQSLDQGLQFLIQYYNGEERAKGNILERFSAQQFPDLHSELNLSSLELGDSALYFCASSVIGKPYEQYFGPGTRLTVT.

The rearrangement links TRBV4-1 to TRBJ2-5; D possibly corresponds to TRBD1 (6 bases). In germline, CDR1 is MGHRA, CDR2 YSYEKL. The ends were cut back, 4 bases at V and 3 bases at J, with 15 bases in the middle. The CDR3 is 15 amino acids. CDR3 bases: TGCGCCAGCAGCCCCTTACCCAGGGGAAAAGAGACCCAGTACTTC. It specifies CASSPLPRGKETQYF.

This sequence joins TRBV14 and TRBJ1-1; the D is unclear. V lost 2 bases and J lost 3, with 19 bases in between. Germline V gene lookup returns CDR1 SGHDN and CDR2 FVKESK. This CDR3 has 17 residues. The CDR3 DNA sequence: TGTGCCAGCAGCCAACGCCCAGGCCGCGTCGGGGACACTGAAGCTTTCTTT. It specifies CASSQRPGRVGDTEAFF. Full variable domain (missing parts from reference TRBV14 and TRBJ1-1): EAGVTQFPSHSVIEKGQTVTLRCDPISGHDNLYWYRRVMGKEIKFLLHFVKESKQDESGMPNNRFLAERTGGTYSTLKVQPAELEDSGVYFCASSQRPGRVGDTEAFFGQGTRLTVV.

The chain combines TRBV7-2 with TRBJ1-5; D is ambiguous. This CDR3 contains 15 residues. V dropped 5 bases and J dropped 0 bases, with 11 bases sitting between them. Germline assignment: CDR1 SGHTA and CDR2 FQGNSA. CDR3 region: CASSPQTYSNQPQHF. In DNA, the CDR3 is TGTGCCAGCAGCCCCCAGACATATAGCAATCAGCCCCAGCATTTT.

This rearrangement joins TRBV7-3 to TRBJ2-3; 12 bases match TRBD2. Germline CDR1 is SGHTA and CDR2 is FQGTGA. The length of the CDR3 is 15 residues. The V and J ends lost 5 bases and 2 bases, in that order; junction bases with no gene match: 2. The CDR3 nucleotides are TGTGCCAGCAGCCGGACTAGCGGGGACACAGATACGCAGTATTTT. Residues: CASSRTSGDTDTQYF.

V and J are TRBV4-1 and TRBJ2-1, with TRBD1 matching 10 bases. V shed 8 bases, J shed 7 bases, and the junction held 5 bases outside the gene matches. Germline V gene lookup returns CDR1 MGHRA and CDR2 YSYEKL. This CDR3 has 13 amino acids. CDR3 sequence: CASLTGGMNEQFF. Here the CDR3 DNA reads TGCGCCAGCTTGACAGGGGGCATGAATGAGCAGTTCTTC.

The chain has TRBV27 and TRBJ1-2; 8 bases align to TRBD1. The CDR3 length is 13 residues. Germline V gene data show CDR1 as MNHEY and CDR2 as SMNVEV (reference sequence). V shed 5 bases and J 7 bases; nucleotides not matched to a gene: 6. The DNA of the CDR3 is TGTGCCAGCAGTCCCCGGGACAGGACTGGCTACACCTTC. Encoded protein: CASSPRDRTGYTF.

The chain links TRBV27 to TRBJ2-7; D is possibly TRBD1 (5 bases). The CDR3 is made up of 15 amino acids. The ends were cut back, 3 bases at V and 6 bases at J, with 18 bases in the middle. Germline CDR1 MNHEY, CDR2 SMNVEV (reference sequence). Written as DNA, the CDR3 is TGTGCCAGCAGTTTCTTCGGGCAGGGCCCCACCGAGCAGTACTTC. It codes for CASSFFGQGPTEQYF.

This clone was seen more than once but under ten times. This CDR3 is CASSSLQGASNTGELFF. The CDR3 DNA sequence: TGCGCCAGCAGCTCGCTACAGGGGGCCTCGAACACCGGGGAGCTGTTTTTT. The genes are TRBV5-1 and TRBJ2-2, with 9 bases identical to TRBD1. Germline V gene data show CDR1 as SGHRS and CDR2 as YFSETQ. Unmatched junction bases numbered 6, after V lost 3 bases and J lost 0 bases. The CDR3 extends over 17 amino acids.

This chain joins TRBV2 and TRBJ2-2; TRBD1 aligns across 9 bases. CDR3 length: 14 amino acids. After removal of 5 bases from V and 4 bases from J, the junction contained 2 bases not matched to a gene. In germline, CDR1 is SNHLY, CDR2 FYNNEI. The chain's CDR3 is CASSTGGRTGELFF. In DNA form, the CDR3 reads TGTGCCAGCAGTACAGGGGGCCGCACCGGGGAGCTGTTTTTT. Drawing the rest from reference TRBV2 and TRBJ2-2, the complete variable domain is EPEVTQTPSHQVTQMGQEVILRCVPISNHLYFYWYRQILGQKVEFLVSFYNNEISEKSEIFDDQFSVERPDGSNFTLKIRSTKLEDSAMYFCASSTGGRTGELFFGEGSRLTVL.